This T cell receptor (beta chain) emerged from a study of blood T cell repertoires in COVID-19. Per the germline V gene, CDR1 is WNHNN and CDR2 is SYGVQD (reference sequence). The CDR3 is made up of 18 amino acids. V lost 7 bases to trimming and J lost 14 bases; unmatched junction nucleotides: 28. Methods used by the authors: Researchers report that nucleated cell counts were estimated from reference gene primer amplification. The protocol was immunoSEQ multiplex PCR, while the TCRdb copy is restricted to in-frame clones and leaves out a portion. V, J and clone size derive from that table, while D and trimming were established from the DNA sequence. The data contain 350,000 to 400,000 clones, 88% of them singletons. Recovered status applied to Cohort 3 donors who had two consecutive negative PCRs. It also applied to those with clearance or with symptom resolution.

V and J are TRBV10-1 and TRBJ2-1; 8 bases map to TRBD1. Material for sequencing was PBMCs or T cells enriched from blood (not recorded which). This TCR was sampled from a woman younger than 30 who had recovered from COVID-19. The CDR3 DNA reads as TGCGCCAGCAACCCACCCCCAGGGACAGGAAGTTGTTTCGGGTGGAAGTTCTTC. It yields the protein CASNPPPGTGSCFGWKFF.